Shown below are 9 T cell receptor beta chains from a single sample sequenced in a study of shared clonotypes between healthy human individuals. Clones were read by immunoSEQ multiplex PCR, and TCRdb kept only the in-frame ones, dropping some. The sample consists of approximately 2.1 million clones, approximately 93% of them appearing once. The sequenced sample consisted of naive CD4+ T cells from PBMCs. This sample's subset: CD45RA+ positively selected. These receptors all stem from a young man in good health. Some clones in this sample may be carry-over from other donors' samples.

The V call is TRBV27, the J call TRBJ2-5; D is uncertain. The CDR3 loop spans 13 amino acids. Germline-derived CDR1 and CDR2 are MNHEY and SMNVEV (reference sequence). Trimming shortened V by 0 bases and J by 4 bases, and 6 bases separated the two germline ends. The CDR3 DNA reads TGTGCCAGCAGTTTATCGTGGGGAGAGACCCAGTACTTC. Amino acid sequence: CASSLSWGETQYF.

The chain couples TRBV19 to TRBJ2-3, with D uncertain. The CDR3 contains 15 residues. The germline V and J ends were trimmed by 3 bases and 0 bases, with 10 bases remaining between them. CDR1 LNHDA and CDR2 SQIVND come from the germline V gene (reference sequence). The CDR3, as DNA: TGTGCCAGTAGTATCAGAGAGACTAGCACAGATACGCAGTATTTT. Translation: CASSIRETSTDTQYF. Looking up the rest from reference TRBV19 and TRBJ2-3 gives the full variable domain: DGGITQSPKYLFRKEGQNVTLSCEQNLNHDAMYWYRQDPGQGLRLIYYSQIVNDFQKGDIAEGYSVSREKKESFPLTVTSAQKNPTAFYLCASSIRETSTDTQYFGPGTRLTVL.

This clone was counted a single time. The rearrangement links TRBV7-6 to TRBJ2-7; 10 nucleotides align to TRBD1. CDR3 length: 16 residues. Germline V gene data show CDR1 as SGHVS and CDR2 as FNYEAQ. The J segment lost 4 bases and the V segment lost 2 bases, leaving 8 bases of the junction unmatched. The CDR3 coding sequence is TGTGCCAGCAGCTTAAGACAGGGGGCTAGCAGTTACGAGCAGTACTTC. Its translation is CASSLRQGASSYEQYF.

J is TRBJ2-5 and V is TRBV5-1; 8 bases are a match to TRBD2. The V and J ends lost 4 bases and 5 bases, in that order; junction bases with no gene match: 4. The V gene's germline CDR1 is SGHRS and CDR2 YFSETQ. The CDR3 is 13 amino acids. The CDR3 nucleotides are TGCGCCAGCAGCGCGGGGGGCGCGGAGACCCAGTACTTC. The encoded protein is CASSAGGAETQYF.

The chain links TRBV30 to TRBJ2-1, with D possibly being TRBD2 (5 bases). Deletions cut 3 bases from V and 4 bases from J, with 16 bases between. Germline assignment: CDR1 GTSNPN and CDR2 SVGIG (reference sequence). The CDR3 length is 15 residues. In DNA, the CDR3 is TGTGCCTGGAGCGTACTAGATTCCGCTTACAATGAGCAGTTCTTC. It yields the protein CAWSVLDSAYNEQFF.

CDR3 sequence: CASSLSKGPQETQYF. Here the CDR3 DNA reads TGTGCCAGCTCACTGTCTAAGGGCCCTCAAGAGACCCAGTACTTC. V is TRBV18 and J is TRBJ2-5; D gene uncertain. The CDR3 consists of 15 residues. The V end lost 4 bases, the J end lost 2 bases, and 14 bases lay between the germline ends. Germline assignment: CDR1 KGHSH and CDR2 LQKENI.

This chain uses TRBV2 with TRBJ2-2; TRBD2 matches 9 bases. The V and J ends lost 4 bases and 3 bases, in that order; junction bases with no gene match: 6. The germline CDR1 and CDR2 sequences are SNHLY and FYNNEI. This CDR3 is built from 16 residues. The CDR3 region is CASSVGTSRDTGELFF. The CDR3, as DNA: TGTGCCAGCAGTGTTGGGACTAGCCGAGACACCGGGGAGCTGTTTTTT.

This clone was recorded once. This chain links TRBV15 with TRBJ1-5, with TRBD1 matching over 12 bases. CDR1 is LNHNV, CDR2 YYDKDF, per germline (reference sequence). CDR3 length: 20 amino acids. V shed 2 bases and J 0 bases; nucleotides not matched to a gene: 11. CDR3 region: CATSRPPGQGAKRSNQPQHF. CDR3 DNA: TGTGCCACCAGCAGACCGCCGGGACAGGGGGCGAAACGTAGCAATCAGCCCCAGCATTTT.

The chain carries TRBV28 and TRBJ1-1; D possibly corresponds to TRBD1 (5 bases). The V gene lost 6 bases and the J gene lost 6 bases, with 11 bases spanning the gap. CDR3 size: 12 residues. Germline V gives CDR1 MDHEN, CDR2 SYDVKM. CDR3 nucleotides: TGTGCCAGCAGGGGGGAGTACGCTGAAGCTTTCTTT. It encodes CASRGEYAEAFF.